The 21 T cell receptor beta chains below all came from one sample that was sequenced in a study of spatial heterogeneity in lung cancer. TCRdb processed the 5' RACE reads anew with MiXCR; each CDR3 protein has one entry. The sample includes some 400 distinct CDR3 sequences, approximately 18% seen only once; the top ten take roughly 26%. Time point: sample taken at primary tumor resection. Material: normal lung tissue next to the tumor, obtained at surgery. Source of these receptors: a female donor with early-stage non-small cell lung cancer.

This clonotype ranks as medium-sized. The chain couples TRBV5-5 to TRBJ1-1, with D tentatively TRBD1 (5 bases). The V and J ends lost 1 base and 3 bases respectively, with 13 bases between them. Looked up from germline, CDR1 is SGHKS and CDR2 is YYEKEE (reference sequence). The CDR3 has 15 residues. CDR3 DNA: TGTGCCAGCAGCTTGATTGGGGCAATGGACACTGAAGCTTTCTTT. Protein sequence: CASSLIGAMDTEAFF.

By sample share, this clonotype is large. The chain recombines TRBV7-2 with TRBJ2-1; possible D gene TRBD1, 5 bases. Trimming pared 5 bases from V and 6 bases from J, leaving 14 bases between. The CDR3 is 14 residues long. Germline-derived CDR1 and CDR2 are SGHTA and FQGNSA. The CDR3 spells CASSAHQGSNEQFF. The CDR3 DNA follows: TGTGCCAGCAGCGCGCATCAGGGTTCCAATGAGCAGTTCTTC. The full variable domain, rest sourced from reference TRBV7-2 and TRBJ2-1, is GAGVSQSPSNKVTEKGKDVELRCDPISGHTALYWYRQSLGQGLEFLIYFQGNSAPDKSGLPSDRFSAERTGGSVSTLTIQRTQQEDSAVYLCASSAHQGSNEQFFGPGTRLTVL.

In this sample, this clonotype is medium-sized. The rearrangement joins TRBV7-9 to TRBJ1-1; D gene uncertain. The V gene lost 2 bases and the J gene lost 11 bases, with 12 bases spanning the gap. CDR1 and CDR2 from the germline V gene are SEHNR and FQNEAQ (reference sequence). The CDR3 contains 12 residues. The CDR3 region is CASSLMDQKAFF. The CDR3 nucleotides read TGTGCCAGCAGCTTAATGGATCAAAAGGCTTTCTTT.

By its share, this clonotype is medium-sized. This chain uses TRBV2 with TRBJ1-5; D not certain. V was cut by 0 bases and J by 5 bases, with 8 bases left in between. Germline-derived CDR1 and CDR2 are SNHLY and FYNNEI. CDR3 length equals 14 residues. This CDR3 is CASSEAAADQPQHF. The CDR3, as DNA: TGTGCCAGCAGTGAAGCGGCAGCCGATCAGCCCCAGCATTTT.

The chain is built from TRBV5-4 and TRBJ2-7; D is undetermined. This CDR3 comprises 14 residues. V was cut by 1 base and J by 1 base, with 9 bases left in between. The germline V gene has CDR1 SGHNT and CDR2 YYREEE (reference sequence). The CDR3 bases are TGTGCCAGCAGCTTGACAGTTCAATCCTACGAGCAGTACTTC. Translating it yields CASSLTVQSYEQYF.

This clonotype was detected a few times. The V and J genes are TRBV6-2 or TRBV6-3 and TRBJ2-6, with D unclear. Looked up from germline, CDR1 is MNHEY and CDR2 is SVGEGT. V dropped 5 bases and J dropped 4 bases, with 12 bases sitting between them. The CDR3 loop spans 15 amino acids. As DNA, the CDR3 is TGTGCCAGCAGTAAATACTCGTCCGGGGCCAACGTCCTGACTTTC. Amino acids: CASSKYSSGANVLTF.

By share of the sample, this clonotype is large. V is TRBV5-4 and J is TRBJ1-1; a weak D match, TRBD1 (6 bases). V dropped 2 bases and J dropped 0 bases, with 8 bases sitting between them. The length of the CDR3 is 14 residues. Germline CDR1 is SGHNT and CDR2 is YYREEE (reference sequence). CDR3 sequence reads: CASSFQGMNTEAFF. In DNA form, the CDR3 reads TGTGCCAGCAGCTTCCAGGGGATGAACACTGAAGCTTTCTTT.

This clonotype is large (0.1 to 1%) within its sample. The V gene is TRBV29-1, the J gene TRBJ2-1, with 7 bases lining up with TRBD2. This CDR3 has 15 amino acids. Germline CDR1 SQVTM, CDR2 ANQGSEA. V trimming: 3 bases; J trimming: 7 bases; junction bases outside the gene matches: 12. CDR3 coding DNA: TGCAGCGTTGATGGTGCGGGAGAGGATTTGAATGAGCAGTTCTTC. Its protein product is CSVDGAGEDLNEQFF.

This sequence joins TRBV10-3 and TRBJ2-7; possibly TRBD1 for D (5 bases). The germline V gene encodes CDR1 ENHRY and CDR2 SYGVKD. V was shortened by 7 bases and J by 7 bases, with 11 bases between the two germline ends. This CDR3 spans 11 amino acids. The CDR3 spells CAITQGQEQYF. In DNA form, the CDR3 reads TGTGCCATCACGCAGGGTCAGGAGCAGTACTTC.

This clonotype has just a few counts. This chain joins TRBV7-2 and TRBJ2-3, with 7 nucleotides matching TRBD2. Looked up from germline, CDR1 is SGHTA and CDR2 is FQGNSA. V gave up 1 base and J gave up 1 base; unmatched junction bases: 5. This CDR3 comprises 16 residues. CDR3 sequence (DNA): TGTGCCAGCAGCTTAGGGAACAGCGGGGGCACAGATACGCAGTATTTT. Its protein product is CASSLGNSGGTDTQYF.

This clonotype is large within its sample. CDR3 loop: CASSQMARGPYEQYF. The CDR3 region has the DNA TGTGCCAGCAGCCAAATGGCCAGGGGGCCCTACGAGCAGTACTTC. The chain carries TRBV14 and TRBJ2-7, with 8 bases lining up with TRBD1. CDR1 and CDR2 from the germline V gene are SGHDN and FVKESK. This CDR3 comprises 15 residues. V lost 2 bases, J lost 2 bases, and 5 bases stayed unmatched.

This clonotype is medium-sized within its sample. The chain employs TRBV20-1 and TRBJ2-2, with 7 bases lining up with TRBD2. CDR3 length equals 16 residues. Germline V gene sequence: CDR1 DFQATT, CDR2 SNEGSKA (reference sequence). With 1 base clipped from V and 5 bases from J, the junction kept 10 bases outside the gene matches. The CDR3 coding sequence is TGCAGTGCTAGAGGCGGACTAGTAGTGGGGACCGGGGAGCTGTTTTTT. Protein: CSARGGLVVGTGELFF.

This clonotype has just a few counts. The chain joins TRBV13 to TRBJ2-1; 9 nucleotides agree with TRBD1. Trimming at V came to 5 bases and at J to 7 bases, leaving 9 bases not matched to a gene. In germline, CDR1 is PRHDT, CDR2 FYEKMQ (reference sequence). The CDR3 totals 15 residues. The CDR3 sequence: CASSPRDRVGNEQFF. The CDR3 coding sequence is TGTGCCAGCAGCCCGCGGGACAGGGTCGGGAATGAGCAGTTCTTC. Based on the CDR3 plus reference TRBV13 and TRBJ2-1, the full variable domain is AAGVIQSPRHLIKEKRETATLKCYPIPRHDTVYWYQQGPGQDPQFLISFYEKMQSDKGSIPDRFSAQQFSDYHSELNMSSLELGDSALYFCASSPRDRVGNEQFFGPGTRLTVL.

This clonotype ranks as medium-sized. In DNA, the CDR3 is TGCGCCAGCAGCCCGAATTCGCAGGGACCCCAAGAGACCCAGTACTTC. This translates into CASSPNSQGPQETQYF. This chain connects TRBV5-1 to TRBJ2-5; D possibly matches TRBD1 or TRBD2 (5 bases each). Per germline, CDR1 SGHRS and CDR2 YFSETQ. The CDR3 is 16 amino acids. V was clipped by 4 bases and J by 1 base, with 17 bases between them.

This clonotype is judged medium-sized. The CDR3 loop reads CASSYSNEGTGSETQYF. CDR3 in DNA: TGTGCCAGCAGTTACTCGAATGAAGGGACAGGTTCAGAGACCCAGTACTTC. This chain links TRBV6-5 with TRBJ2-5, with 8 bases identical to TRBD1. With 0 bases clipped from V and 4 bases from J, the junction kept 10 bases outside the gene matches. Germline V gene sequence: CDR1 MNHEY, CDR2 SVGAGI. This CDR3 is built from 17 residues.

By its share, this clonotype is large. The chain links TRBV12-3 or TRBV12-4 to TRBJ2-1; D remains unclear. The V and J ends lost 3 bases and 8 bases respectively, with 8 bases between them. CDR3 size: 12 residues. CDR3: CASSFSEDEQFF. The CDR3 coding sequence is TGTGCCAGCAGTTTCTCAGAGGATGAGCAGTTCTTC.

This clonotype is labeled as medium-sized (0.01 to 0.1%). The CDR3 DNA is TGTGCCAGCAGTGGTACTAGCGGGGGGGGCACAGATACGCAGTATTTT. Its protein is CASSGTSGGGTDTQYF. The chain has TRBV28 and TRBJ2-3; 13 bases match TRBD2. J was trimmed by 1 base and V by 5 bases; bases with no gene match: 3. This CDR3 has 16 amino acids. CDR1 and CDR2 (germline): MDHEN, SYDVKM.

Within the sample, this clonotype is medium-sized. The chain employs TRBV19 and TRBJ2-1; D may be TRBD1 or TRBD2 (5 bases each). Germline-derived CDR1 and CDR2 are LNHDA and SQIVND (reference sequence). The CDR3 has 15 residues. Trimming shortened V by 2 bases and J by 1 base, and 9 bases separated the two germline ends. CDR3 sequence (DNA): TGTGCCAGTAGTATACAGGGACCATCCTACAATGAGCAGTTCTTC. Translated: CASSIQGPSYNEQFF.

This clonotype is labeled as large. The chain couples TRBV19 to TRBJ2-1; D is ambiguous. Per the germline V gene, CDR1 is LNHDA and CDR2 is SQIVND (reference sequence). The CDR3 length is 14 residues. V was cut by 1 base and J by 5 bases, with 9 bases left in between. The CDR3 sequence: CASSIGEFHNEQFF. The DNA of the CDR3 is TGTGCCAGTAGTATAGGAGAGTTTCACAATGAGCAGTTCTTC.

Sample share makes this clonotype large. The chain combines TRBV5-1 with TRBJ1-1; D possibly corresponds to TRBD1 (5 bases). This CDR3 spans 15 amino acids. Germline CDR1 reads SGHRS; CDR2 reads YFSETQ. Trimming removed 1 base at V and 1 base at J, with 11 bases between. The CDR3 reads CASSLQAGQNTEAFF. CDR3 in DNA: TGCGCCAGCAGCTTGCAGGCAGGGCAGAACACTGAAGCTTTCTTT.

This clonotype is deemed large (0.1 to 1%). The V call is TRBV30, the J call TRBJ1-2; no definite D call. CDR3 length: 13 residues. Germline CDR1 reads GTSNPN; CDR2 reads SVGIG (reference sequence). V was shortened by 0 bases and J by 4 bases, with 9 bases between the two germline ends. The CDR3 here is CAWSVTSPYGYTF. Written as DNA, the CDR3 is TGTGCCTGGAGTGTAACGAGCCCCTATGGCTACACCTTC. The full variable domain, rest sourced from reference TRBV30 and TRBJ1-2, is SQTIHQWPATLVQPVGSPLSLECTVEGTSNPNLYWYRQAAGRGLQLLFYSVGIGQISSEVPQNLSASRPQDRQFILSSKKLLLSDSGFYLCAWSVTSPYGYTFGSGTRLTVV.